This TCR beta chain originates from a study of PD-1 blockade in classical Hodgkin lymphoma. This CDR3 is built from 11 residues. Germline assignment: CDR1 LNHDA and CDR2 SQIVND (reference sequence). Deletions cut 3 bases from V and 6 bases from J, with 6 bases between. Study-wide points: Reasons behind the repertoire differences stay unclear, perhaps disease activity or earlier therapy.

As for time point: cycle 4 day 1 (C4D1), after 6 weeks of nivolumab. Patients all relapsed after autologous stem cell transplantation, and there was variation in brentuximab vedotin exposure. Here immunoSEQ multiplex PCR was the method, and the copy in TCRdb shows in-frame clones only, minus some. The sample contains fewer than 25,000 clones, around 84% of which appear only once. This clone was picked up a small number of times. What it binds is not known. The material was peripheral blood mononuclear cells (PBMCs), obtained before the fourth cycle of nivolumab. V and J are TRBV19 and TRBJ2-7; D gene unclear. This receptor was taken from a human donor with classical Hodgkin lymphoma. CDR3 nucleotide sequence: TGTGCCAGTAGTATCGGTGGCGAGCAGTACTTC. It codes for CASSIGGEQYF.